These 8 T cell receptor beta chains share one sample of origin, sequenced in a study of T cell responses to AZD1222 COVID-19 vaccine. The table came from immunoSEQ multiplex PCR; TCRdb's copy has only in-frame clones and leaves some out. Among some 150,000 clones listed, approximately 95% were seen once. This sample comprised peripheral blood, obtained on day 0 of AZD1222 vaccination. The receptor set was obtained from an adult in good health.

This clone was picked up one time. The V and J genes are TRBV7-9 and TRBJ2-7; D is perhaps TRBD1 (6 bases). V shed 5 bases and J shed 3 bases, with 26 bases lying between them. Germline values: CDR1 SEHNR, CDR2 FQNEAQ (reference sequence). This CDR3 has 18 residues. The CDR3 loop is CASSPQKTNRDSYYEQYF. The CDR3 region has the DNA TGTGCCAGCAGCCCACAAAAAACTAACAGGGATTCCTACTACGAGCAGTACTTC.

This chain uses TRBV27 with TRBJ1-4; 7 bases map to TRBD1. After removal of 4 bases from V and 5 bases from J, the junction contained 7 bases not matched to a gene. The CDR3 runs to 15 residues. CDR1 and CDR2 (germline): MNHEY, SMNVEV (reference sequence). The CDR3 loop is CASSSPGGGNEKLFF. For the CDR3, the DNA is TGTGCCAGCAGTTCCCCAGGGGGGGGAAATGAAAAACTGTTTTTT.

V and J are TRBV19 and TRBJ2-2, with D maybe TRBD1 (5 bases). V was trimmed by 8 bases and J by 4 bases, leaving 11 bases between them. The length of the CDR3 is 13 residues. The germline gives CDR1 LNHDA, CDR2 SQIVND (reference sequence). The CDR3 sequence is CASVGRVTGELFF. For the CDR3, the DNA is TGTGCCAGTGTTGGCAGGGTCACCGGGGAGCTGTTTTTT.

This clone was counted once. V and J are TRBV29-1 and TRBJ1-1; maybe TRBD1 (6 bases). V was clipped by 4 bases and J by 2 bases, with 8 bases between them. Germline V lookup: CDR1 SQVTM, CDR2 ANQGSEA. This CDR3 contains 12 residues. DNA for the CDR3: TGCAGCGTTGGCGGGGGCAACACTGAAGCTTTCTTT. Translated: CSVGGGNTEAFF.

This sequence joins TRBV7-2 and TRBJ2-7; D may be TRBD1 (5 bases). The CDR3 sequence is 14 residues long. Germline V lookup: CDR1 SGHTA, CDR2 FQGNSA. V was pared by 5 bases and J by 3 bases, with 14 bases between. The CDR3 is CASSPSQGGYEQYF. CDR3 nucleotides: TGTGCCAGCAGCCCGAGTCAGGGCGGCTACGAGCAGTACTTC.

The J gene is TRBJ1-5, the V gene TRBV7-2; maybe TRBD1 (5 bases). This CDR3 comprises 15 residues. The germline CDR1 and CDR2 sequences are SGHTA and FQGNSA. V gave up 1 base and J gave up 7 bases, with 14 bases separating them. The CDR3 spells CASSLVNGAGQPQHF. The CDR3 region has the DNA TGTGCCAGCAGCTTAGTCAACGGGGCCGGGCAGCCCCAGCATTTT.

V usage is TRBV7-2 and J usage is TRBJ1-4; D is ambiguous. Germline V lookup: CDR1 SGHTA, CDR2 FQGNSA. Trimming cost V 5 bases and J 7 bases, with 8 bases left between them. CDR3 length equals 12 residues. CDR3 nucleotides: TGTGCCAGCAGCCGAGCGGGTGAAAAACTGTTTTTT. It is translated as CASSRAGEKLFF.

The V and J genes are TRBV4-2 and TRBJ2-1; D may match TRBD1 or TRBD2 (5 bases each). V lost 0 bases and J 7 bases, leaving 13 bases between the germline ends. The CDR3 is 15 residues long. Germline V CDR1 and CDR2: LGHNA, YNFKEQ. The CDR3, as DNA: TGTGCCAGCAGCCAAGATCTGTGGGGCGGGAATGAGCAGTTCTTC. As protein: CASSQDLWGGNEQFF.